Presented here are 6 T cell receptor beta chains from one specimen sequenced in a study of blood T cell repertoires in COVID-19. Some clones are missing from TCRdb's copy, which holds only in-frame ones; the method was immunoSEQ multiplex PCR. Of around 270,000 clones listed, roughly 84% are singletons. Sequences were obtained from peripheral blood. These receptors came from a woman aged 40 to 49 who had recovered from COVID-19.

The chain has TRBV11-3 and TRBJ1-2; D may be TRBD1 (6 bases). CDR3 size: 14 residues. The germline CDR1 and CDR2 sequences are SGHNT and YENEEA. Between the trimmed V and J ends, which lost 2 bases and 0 bases, there was a span of 7 bases. CDR3 in amino acids: CASSLQGPNYGYTF. CDR3 DNA: TGTGCCAGCAGCTTACAGGGGCCTAACTATGGCTACACCTTC.

The chain combines TRBV6-2 or TRBV6-3 with TRBJ2-1, with D perhaps TRBD2 (6 bases). Germline CDR1 is MNHEY and CDR2 is SVGEGT. Trimming shortened V by 6 bases and J by 8 bases, and 23 bases separated the two germline ends. This CDR3 contains 16 residues. The CDR3 bases are TGTGCCAGCAGCAACCGACTAAGCGGGTTAGTCGATGAGCAGTTCTTC. It encodes CASSNRLSGLVDEQFF.

The sample holds a few counts of this clone. This chain joins TRBV30 and TRBJ1-1; TRBD1 is a possible D gene (5 bases). The CDR3 loop spans 13 amino acids. V lost 7 bases, J lost 3 bases, and 15 bases lay in between. Germline-derived CDR1 and CDR2 are GTSNPN and SVGIG (reference sequence). This CDR3 is CASIPPRDTEAFF. In nucleotides, the CDR3 is TGTGCCTCCATACCACCCAGGGACACTGAAGCTTTCTTT.

The V gene is TRBV10-1, the J gene TRBJ2-2; TRBD1 is a possible D gene (5 bases). V was clipped by 6 bases and J by 1 base, with 9 bases between them. This CDR3 contains 14 residues. Germline lookup yields CDR1 WNHNN and CDR2 SYGVQD (reference sequence). In DNA, the CDR3 is TGCGCCAGCAGCGGAACAGGGAACACCGGGGAGCTGTTTTTT. Translation gives CASSGTGNTGELFF.

The chain couples TRBV13 to TRBJ2-7, with D unclear. Trimming took off 2 bases at V and 2 bases at J, with 10 bases between the two ends. The CDR3 totals 14 residues. The germline gives CDR1 PRHDT, CDR2 FYEKMQ (reference sequence). As DNA, the CDR3 is TGTGCCAGCAGCTTAAAAGGCGGAACCTACGAGCAGTACTTC. Amino acid sequence: CASSLKGGTYEQYF.

J is TRBJ2-5 and V is TRBV3-1 (or the pseudogene TRBV3-2); D is unclear. V was trimmed by 6 bases and J by 0 bases, leaving 14 bases between them. CDR3 length equals 15 residues. Germline V CDR1 and CDR2: LGHDT, YNNKEL (reference sequence). CDR3 nucleotides: TGTGCCAGCAGGCAACTCCGAGAAAACCAAGAGACCCAGTACTTC. Encoded protein: CASRQLRENQETQYF.